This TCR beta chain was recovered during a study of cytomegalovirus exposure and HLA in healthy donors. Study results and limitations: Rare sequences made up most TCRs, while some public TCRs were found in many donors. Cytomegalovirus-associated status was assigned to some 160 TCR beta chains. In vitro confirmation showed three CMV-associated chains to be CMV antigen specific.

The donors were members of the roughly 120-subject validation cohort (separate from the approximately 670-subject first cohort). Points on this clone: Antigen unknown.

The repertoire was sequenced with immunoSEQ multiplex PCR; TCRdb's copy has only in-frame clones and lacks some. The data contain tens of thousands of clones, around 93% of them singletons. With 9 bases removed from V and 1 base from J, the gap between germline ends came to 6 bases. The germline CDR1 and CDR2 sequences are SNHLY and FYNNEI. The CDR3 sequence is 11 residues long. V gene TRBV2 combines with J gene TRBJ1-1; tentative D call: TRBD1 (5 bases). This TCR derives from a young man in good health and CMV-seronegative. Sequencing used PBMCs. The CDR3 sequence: CARDRNTEAFF. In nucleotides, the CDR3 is TGTGCCAGAGACAGGAACACTGAAGCTTTCTTT.